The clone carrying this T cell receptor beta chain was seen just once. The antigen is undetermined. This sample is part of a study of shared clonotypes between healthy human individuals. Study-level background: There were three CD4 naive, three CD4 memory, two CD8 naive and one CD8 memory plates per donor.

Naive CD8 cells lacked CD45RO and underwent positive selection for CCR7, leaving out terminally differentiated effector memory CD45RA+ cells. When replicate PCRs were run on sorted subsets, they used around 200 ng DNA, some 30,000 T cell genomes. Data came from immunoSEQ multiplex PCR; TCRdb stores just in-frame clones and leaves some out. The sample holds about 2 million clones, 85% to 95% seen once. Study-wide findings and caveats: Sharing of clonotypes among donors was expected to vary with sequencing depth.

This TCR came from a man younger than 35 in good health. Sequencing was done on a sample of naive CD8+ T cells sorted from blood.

DNA of the CDR3: TGCGCCAGCAGCCCGACAGGGGCGAACACTGAAGCTTTCTTT. The encoded protein is CASSPTGANTEAFF. The chain has TRBV10-1 and TRBJ1-1, with 8 bases identical to TRBD1. This CDR3 is 14 amino acids long. Germline CDR1 WNHNN, CDR2 SYGVQD (reference sequence). V was pared by 6 bases and J by 1 base, with 4 bases of the junction left unmatched.